The rows below give T cell receptor beta chains drawn from one sample of a study of blood T cell repertoires in COVID-19. Here immunoSEQ multiplex PCR was the method, and the copy in TCRdb shows in-frame clones only, minus some. The repertoire includes around 250,000 clones, roughly 84% of them detected once, and about 3.5% sits in the top ten. The specimen was PBMCs or T cells enriched from blood (not recorded which). The receptor source for this set is a man aged 50 to 59 who had recovered from COVID-19. The CDR3 runs from the conserved cysteine through the conserved F or W. The D gene is left open where the match is weak. Clone size is given for some rows only: seen once, a few or many times, or a class if the clone is expanded.

TRBV5-8,14,.,TRBJ2-5,TRBD2,TGTGCCAGCAGCATCGGACTAGCGGGGGAGACCCAGTACTTC,CASSIGLAGETQYF
TRBV28,16,.,TRBJ2-2,TRBD2,TGTGCCAGCATCACTGGGACTAGCGGGATTGTCGGGGAGCTGTTTTTT,CASITGTSGIVGELFF
TRBV5-1,16,.,TRBJ1-1,TRBD1,TGCGCCAGCAGCGTCACCGGGACAGGGCTTAACACTGAAGCTTTCTTT,CASSVTGTGLNTEAFF
TRBV10-2,15,.,TRBJ2-2,.,TGCGCCAGCAGTGATATAGGACTCATCACCGGGGAGCTGTTTTTT,CASSDIGLITGELFF
TRBV29-1,14,.,TRBJ1-4,TRBD1,TGCAGCGTCGGGGGACAGGGGGCGCGTGAAAAACTGTTTTTT,CSVGGQGAREKLFF
TRBV9,14,.,TRBJ2-2,.,TGTGCCAGCAGCGAGACAGGGAACACCGGGGAGCTGTTTTTT,CASSETGNTGELFF
TRBV2,15,.,TRBJ1-2,TRBD1,TGTGCCAGCGGACAGGGGGCCTTAAGGGTCTATGGCTACACCTTC,CASGQGALRVYGYTF
TRBV4-3,15,.,TRBJ2-7,.,TGCGCCAGCAGCCAAGTGAGGAAGAAGGCCTACGAGCAGTACTTC,CASSQVRKKAYEQYF
TRBV30,12,.,TRBJ2-7,.,TGTGCCTGGAGTAGAGGGGGACGAAGCGAGTACTTC,CAWSRGGRSEYF
TRBV7-9,17,.,TRBJ1-2,.,TGTGCCAGCAGCTTGGTTCCAGGGTTATTACCTCTGGATGGCTACACCTTC,CASSLVPGLLPLDGYTF
TRBV25-1,16,once,TRBJ2-1,TRBD1,TGTGCCAGCAGTGTTCCCCGGGACAGGGGACGTCATGAGCAGTTCTTC,CASSVPRDRGRHEQFF
TRBV29-1,14,few,TRBJ2-7,.,TGCAGCGTTGAAGTACAAACAGGGATCCACGAGCAGTACTTC,CSVEVQTGIHEQYF
TRBV7-7,21,.,TRBJ1-6,.,TGTGCTAGCAGCCTACAGGTAGAACTGGTGGGACATGGCTCCTATAATTCACCCCTCCACTTT,CASSLQVELVGHGSYNSPLHF
TRBV24-1,19,.,TRBJ2-2,TRBD2,TGTGCCACCAGTGCTTTAGGACTAGCGGGAGGGTTAGTTACCGGGGAGCTGTTTTTT,CATSALGLAGGLVTGELFF
TRBV6-5,14,.,TRBJ1-1,.,TGTGCCAGCAGTTACCCGGAGGTGAACACTGAAGCTTTCTTT,CASSYPEVNTEAFF
TRBV7-8,12,.,TRBJ2-7,.,TGTGCCAGCAGGGGGGGGCGCTTCGAGCAGTACTTC,CASRGGRFEQYF
TRBV10-1,14,.,TRBJ2-2,TRBD2,TGCGCCAGCAGTGGAGGGGACTATACCGGGGAGCTGTTTTTT,CASSGGDYTGELFF
TRBV9,14,.,TRBJ1-2,TRBD1,TGTGCCAGCAGCGTACGACAGGGCCCCTATGGCTACACCTTC,CASSVRQGPYGYTF
TRBV6-2/TRBV6-3,14,few,TRBJ1-2,.,TGTGCCAGCACCCCGGGCGCGGACAGATATGGCTACACCTTC,CASTPGADRYGYTF
TRBV6-5,15,.,TRBJ2-7,TRBD2,TGTGCCAGCAGCCGCTCTAGCGGGGGGGTCTACGAGCAGTACTTC,CASSRSSGGVYEQYF
TRBV7-9,14,many,TRBJ2-1,.,TGTGCCAGCAGCCTCCGGCGGGGTTACAATGAGCAGTTCTTC,CASSLRRGYNEQFF
TRBV7-9,14,.,TRBJ2-1,TRBD1,TGTGCCGCCTCAGGACAGGTTTCCTACAATGAGCAGTTCTTC,CAASGQVSYNEQFF
TRBV11-2,15,.,TRBJ1-2,TRBD1,TGTGCCAGCAGCACACGACAGGGGGTAATCTATGGCTACACCTTC,CASSTRQGVIYGYTF
TRBV19,14,.,TRBJ2-6,.,TGTGCCAGTAATCCGTCCTCTGGGGCCAACGTCCTGACTTTC,CASNPSSGANVLTF
TRBV9,15,few,TRBJ1-6,.,TGTGCCAGCAGCGTAGGGAGCTCCTATAATTCACCCCTCCACTTT,CASSVGSSYNSPLHF
TRBV2,13,once,TRBJ1-2,.,TGTGCCAGCGGTATACAGAGCAACTATGGCTACACCTTC,CASGIQSNYGYTF
TRBV11-2,14,.,TRBJ2-2,.,TGTGCCAGCAGCTCCCCAACATCCATCGGGGAGCTGTTTTTT,CASSSPTSIGELFF
TRBV10-1,16,.,TRBJ2-3,.,TGCGCCAGCAGTGACCGCCGGGACTCTCACCGAGATACGCAGTATTTT,CASSDRRDSHRDTQYF
TRBV5-1,13,.,TRBJ1-1,.,TGCGCCAGCAGCAACACTATGAACACTGAAGCTTTCTTT,CASSNTMNTEAFF